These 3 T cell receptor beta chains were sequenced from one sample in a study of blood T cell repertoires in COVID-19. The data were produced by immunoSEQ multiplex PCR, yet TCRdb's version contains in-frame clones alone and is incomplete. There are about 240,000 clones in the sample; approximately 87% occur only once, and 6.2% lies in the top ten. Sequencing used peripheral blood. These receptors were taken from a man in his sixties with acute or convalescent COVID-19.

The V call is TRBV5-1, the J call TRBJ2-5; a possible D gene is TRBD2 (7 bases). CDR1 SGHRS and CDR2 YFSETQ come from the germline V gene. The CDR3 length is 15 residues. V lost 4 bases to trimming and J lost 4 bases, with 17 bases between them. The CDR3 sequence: CASSGGGGGSETQYF. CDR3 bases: TGCGCCAGCAGCGGAGGAGGGGGAGGGTCAGAGACCCAGTACTTC.

CDR3 in amino acids: CASSGGGQETQYF. The CDR3 nucleotides read TGTGCCAGTAGTGGGGGCGGGCAAGAGACCCAGTACTTC. The chain uses TRBV19 and TRBJ2-5; D is possibly TRBD1 (6 bases). CDR3 length: 13 amino acids. Germline loops: CDR1 LNHDA, CDR2 SQIVND (reference sequence). V was pared by 5 bases and J by 2 bases, with 9 bases between.

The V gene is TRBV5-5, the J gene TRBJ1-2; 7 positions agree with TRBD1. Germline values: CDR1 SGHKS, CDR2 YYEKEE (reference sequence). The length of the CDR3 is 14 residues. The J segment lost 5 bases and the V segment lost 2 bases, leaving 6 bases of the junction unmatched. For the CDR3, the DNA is TGTGCCAGCAGCTTTAACAGGGGAGAGTATGGCTACACCTTC. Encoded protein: CASSFNRGEYGYTF.